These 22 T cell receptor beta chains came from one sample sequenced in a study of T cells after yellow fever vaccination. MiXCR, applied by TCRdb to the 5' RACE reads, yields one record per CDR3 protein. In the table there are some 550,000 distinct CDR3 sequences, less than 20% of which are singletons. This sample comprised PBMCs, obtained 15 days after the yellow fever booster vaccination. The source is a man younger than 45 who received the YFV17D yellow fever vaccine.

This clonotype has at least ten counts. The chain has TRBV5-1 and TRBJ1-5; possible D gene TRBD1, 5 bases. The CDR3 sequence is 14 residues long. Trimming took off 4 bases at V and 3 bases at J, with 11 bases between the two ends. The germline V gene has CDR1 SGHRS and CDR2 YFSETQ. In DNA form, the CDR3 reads TGCGCCAGCAGCCCCGACAGTCTCAATCAGCCCCAGCATTTT. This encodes CASSPDSLNQPQHF.

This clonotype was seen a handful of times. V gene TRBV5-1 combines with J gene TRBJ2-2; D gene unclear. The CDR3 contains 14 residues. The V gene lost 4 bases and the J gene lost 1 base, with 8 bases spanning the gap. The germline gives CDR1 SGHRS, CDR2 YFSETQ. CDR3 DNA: TGCGCCAGCAGCCAGTTGCTGAACACCGGGGAGCTGTTTTTT. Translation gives CASSQLLNTGELFF.

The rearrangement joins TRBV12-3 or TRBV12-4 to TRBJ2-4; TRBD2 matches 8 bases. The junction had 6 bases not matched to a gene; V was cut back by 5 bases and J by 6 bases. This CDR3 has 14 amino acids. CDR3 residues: CASSMIAGRNIQYF. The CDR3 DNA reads TGTGCCAGCAGTATGATAGCGGGACGAAACATTCAGTACTTC.

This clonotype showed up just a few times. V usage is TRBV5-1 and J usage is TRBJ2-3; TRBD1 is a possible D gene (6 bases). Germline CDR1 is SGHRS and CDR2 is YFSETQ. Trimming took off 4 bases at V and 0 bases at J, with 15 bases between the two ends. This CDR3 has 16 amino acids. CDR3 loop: CASSNWDTTSTDTQYF. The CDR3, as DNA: TGCGCCAGCAGCAATTGGGACACAACTAGCACAGATACGCAGTATTTT.

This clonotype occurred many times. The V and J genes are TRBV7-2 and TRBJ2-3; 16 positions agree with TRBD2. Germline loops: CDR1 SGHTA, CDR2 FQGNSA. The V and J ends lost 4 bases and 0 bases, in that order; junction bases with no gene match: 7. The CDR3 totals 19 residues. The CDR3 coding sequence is TGTGCCAGCAGCTCGCGTGGGACTAGCGGGAGGGGAAGCACAGATACGCAGTATTTT. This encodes CASSSRGTSGRGSTDTQYF.

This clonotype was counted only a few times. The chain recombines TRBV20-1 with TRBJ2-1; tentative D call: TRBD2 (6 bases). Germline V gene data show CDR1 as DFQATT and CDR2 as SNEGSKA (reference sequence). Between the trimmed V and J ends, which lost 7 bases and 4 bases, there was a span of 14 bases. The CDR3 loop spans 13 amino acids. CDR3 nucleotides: TGCAGTGGGACGGCCGGGGGTTACAATGAGCAGTTCTTC. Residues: CSGTAGGYNEQFF.

The CDR3 here is CATSDSGLGGVSNQPQHF. Here the CDR3 DNA reads TGTGCCACCAGTGATTCGGGACTCGGAGGGGTTAGCAATCAGCCCCAGCATTTT. The chain joins TRBV24-1 to TRBJ1-5; a possible D gene is TRBD1 (5 bases). V was trimmed by 2 bases and J by 0 bases, leaving 16 bases between them. From germline, CDR1 is KGHDR and CDR2 SFDVKD. The CDR3 is 18 residues long.

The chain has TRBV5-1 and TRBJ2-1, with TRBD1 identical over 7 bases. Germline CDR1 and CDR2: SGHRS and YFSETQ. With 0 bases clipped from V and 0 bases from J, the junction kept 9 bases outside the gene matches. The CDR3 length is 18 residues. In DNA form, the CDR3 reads TGCGCCAGCAGCTTGGGGGGACAGCTATTGAGCTCCTACAATGAGCAGTTCTTC. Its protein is CASSLGGQLLSSYNEQFF.

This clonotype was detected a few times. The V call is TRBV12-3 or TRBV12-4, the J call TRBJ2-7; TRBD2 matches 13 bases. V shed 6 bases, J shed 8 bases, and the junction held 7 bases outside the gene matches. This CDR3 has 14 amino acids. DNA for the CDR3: TGTGCCAGCAGCCTGGGACTAGCGGGAACGAAGCAGTACTTC. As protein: CASSLGLAGTKQYF.

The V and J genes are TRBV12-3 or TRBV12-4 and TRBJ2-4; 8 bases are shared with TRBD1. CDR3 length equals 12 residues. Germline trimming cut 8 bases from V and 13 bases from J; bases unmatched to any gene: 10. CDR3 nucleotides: TGTGCCAGCTCTACTCCGGGACAGGCCCAGTACTTC. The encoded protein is CASSTPGQAQYF.

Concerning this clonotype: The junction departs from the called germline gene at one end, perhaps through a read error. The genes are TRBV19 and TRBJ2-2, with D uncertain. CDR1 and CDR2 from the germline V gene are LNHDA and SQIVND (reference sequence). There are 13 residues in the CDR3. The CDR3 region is CASSVDFTGELFF. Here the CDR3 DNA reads TGTGCCAGTAGTGTAGATTTCACCGGGGAGCTGTTTTTT.

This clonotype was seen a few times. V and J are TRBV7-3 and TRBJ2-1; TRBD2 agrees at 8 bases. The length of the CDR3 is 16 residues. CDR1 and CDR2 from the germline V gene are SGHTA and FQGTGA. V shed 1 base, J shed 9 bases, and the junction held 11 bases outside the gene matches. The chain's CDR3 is CASSLSPGGPEGEQFF. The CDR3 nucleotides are TGTGCCAGCAGCTTAAGCCCGGGAGGGCCGGAGGGTGAGCAGTTCTTC.

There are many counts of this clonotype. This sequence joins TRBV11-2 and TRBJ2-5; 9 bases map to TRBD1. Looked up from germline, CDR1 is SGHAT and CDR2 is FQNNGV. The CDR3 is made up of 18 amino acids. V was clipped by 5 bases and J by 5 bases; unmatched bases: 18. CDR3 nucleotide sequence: TGTGCCAGCAGCCCACGGACAGGGGCTAGGGGGCACGGGGAGACCCAGTACTTC. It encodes CASSPRTGARGHGETQYF.

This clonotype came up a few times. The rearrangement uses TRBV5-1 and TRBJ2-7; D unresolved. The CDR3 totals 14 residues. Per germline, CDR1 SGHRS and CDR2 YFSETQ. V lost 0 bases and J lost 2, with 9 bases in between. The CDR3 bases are TGCGCCAGCAGCTTGGTAGAGCCCCCCTACGAGCAGTACTTC. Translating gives CASSLVEPPYEQYF.

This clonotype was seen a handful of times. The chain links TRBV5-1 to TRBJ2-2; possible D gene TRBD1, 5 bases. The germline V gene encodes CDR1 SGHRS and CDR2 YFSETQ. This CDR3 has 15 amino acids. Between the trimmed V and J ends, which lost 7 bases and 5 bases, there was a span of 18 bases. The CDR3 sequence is CASSSGAPATGELFF. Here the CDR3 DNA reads TGCGCCAGCTCCTCTGGGGCACCCGCTACCGGGGAGCTGTTTTTT. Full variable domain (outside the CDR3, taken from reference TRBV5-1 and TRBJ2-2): KAGVTQTPRYLIKTRGQQVTLSCSPISGHRSVSWYQQTPGQGLQFLFEYFSETQRNKGNFPGRFSGRQFSNSRSEMNVSTLELGDSALYLCASSSGAPATGELFFGEGSRLTVL.

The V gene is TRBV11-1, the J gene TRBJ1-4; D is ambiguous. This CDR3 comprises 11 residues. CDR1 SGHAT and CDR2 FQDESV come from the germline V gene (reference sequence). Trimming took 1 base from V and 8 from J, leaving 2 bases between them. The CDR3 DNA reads TGTGCCAGCAGCTTAGACGAAAAACTGTTTTTT. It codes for CASSLDEKLFF.

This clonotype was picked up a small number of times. CDR3 in amino acids: CASRLAGGEYNEQFF. CDR3 in DNA: TGTGCCAGCAGACTAGCGGGAGGGGAATACAATGAGCAGTTCTTC. The chain carries TRBV6-1 and TRBJ2-1; 13 nucleotides agree with TRBD2. The CDR3 covers 15 residues. Trimming cost V 6 bases and J 4 bases; bases outside gene matches: 3. Per the germline V gene, CDR1 is MNHNS and CDR2 is SASEGT.

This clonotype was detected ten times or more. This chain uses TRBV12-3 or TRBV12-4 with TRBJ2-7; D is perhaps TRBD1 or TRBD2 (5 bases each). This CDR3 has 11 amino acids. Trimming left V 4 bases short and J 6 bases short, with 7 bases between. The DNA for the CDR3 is TGTGCCAGCAGTTCGAGGGGCGAGCAGTACTTC. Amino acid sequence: CASSSRGEQYF.

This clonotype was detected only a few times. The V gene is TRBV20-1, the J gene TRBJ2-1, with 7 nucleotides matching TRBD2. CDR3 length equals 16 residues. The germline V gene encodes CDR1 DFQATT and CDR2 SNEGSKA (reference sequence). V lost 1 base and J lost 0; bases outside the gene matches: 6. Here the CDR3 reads CSARGAGRGSYNEQFF. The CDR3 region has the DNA TGCAGTGCTAGAGGAGCGGGACGGGGCTCCTACAATGAGCAGTTCTTC.

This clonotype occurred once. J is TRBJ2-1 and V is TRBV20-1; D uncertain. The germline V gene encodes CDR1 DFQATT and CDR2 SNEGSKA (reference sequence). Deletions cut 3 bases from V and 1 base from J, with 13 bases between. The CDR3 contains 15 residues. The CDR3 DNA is TGCAGTGCTAGGGCGGCGACTGGGTCCTACAATGAGCAGTTCTTC. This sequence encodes CSARAATGSYNEQFF.

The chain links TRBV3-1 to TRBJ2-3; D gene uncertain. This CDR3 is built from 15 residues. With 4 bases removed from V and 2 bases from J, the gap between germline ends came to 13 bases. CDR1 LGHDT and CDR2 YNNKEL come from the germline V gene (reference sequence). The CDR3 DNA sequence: TGTGCCAGCAGCCCAAAATCACTGATCACAGATACGCAGTATTTT. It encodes CASSPKSLITDTQYF.

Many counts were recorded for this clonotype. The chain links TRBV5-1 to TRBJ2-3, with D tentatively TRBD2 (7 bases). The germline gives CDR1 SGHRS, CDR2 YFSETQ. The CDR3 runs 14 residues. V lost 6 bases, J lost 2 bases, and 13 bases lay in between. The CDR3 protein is CASMGGGLTDTQYF. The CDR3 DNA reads TGCGCCAGCATGGGAGGGGGGCTCACAGATACGCAGTATTTT.